These 10 T cell receptor beta chains share one sample of origin, sequenced in a study of T cell responses to AZD1222 COVID-19 vaccine. Sequencing was performed with immunoSEQ multiplex PCR; in TCRdb, only in-frame clones are kept and a portion is missing. The sample holds some 160,000 clones; roughly 88% are singletons and the top ten take more than 1.5%. This material consisted of peripheral blood, taken 28 days after the second AZD1222 dose. These receptors were obtained from an adult who received the AZD1222 COVID-19 vaccine.

The chain combines TRBV7-9 with TRBJ1-1, with a possible D match to TRBD1 (5 bases). The CDR3 has 15 residues. Per the germline V gene, CDR1 is SEHNR and CDR2 is FQNEAQ (reference sequence). V lost 1 base to trimming and J lost 4 bases, with 13 bases between them. DNA for the CDR3: TGTGCCAGCAGCTTAGGGACATCTGGGAGCACTGAAGCTTTCTTT. Amino acids: CASSLGTSGSTEAFF.

The genes are TRBV12-3 or TRBV12-4 and TRBJ1-5; D remains ambiguous. The V end was cut by 5 bases, the J end by 6 bases, with 8 bases between. This CDR3 has 12 amino acids. CDR3: CASSEGSQPQHF. In DNA, the CDR3 is TGTGCCAGCAGTGAAGGGAGTCAGCCCCAGCATTTT.

The CDR3 spells CASIRDSTMNTEAFF. CDR3 coding DNA: TGTGCCAGTATCCGAGACAGTACTATGAACACTGAAGCTTTCTTT. V usage is TRBV19 and J usage is TRBJ1-1, with D maybe TRBD1 (5 bases). CDR3 length: 15 amino acids. Germline V gives CDR1 LNHDA, CDR2 SQIVND (reference sequence). V was trimmed by 7 bases and J by 0 bases, leaving 15 bases between them.

The rearrangement uses TRBV4-2 and TRBJ2-1; D is undetermined. The CDR3 spans 15 residues. V lost 3 bases, J lost 5 bases, and 14 bases lay in between. Germline V gene sequence: CDR1 LGHNA, CDR2 YNFKEQ. The DNA of the CDR3 is TGTGCCAGCAGCCACCTAGTGGGTCAAGACAATGAGCAGTTCTTC. It specifies CASSHLVGQDNEQFF.

This rearrangement joins TRBV6-7 to TRBJ2-7; D not certain. TRBV6-7 is designated an ORF whose function remains uncertain. The CDR3 consists of 12 residues. Trimming shortened V by 7 bases and J by 5 bases, and 12 bases separated the two germline ends. CDR3 in amino acids: CASKIEVNEQYF. CDR3 nucleotide sequence: TGTGCCAGCAAGATTGAAGTTAACGAGCAGTACTTC.

The rearrangement joins TRBV24-1 to TRBJ1-3; the D is unclear. Germline CDR1 KGHDR, CDR2 SFDVKD. V lost 6 bases and J 0 bases, leaving 2 bases between the germline ends. This CDR3 spans 12 amino acids. The DNA of the CDR3 is TGTGCCACCAGTTACTCTGGAAACACCATATATTTT. As protein: CATSYSGNTIYF.

The chain combines TRBV3-1 (or the pseudogene TRBV3-2) with TRBJ2-2, with 9 bases identical to TRBD2. This CDR3 spans 17 amino acids. Germline trimming cut 2 bases from V and 6 bases from J; bases unmatched to any gene: 10. Germline V gives CDR1 LGHDT, CDR2 YNNKEL (reference sequence). The CDR3 coding sequence is TGTGCCAGCAGCCAACTCGGCAAGCGGGGGGATGCCGGGGAGCTGTTTTTT. This translates into CASSQLGKRGDAGELFF.

The chain has TRBV30 and TRBJ2-3, with D unresolved. The CDR3 is made up of 11 amino acids. The ends were cut back, 4 bases at V and 8 bases at J, with 10 bases in the middle. Germline assignment: CDR1 GTSNPN and CDR2 SVGIG (reference sequence). CDR3 nucleotides: TGTGCCTGGACCCCCGGCGGTACGCAGTATTTT. Amino acids: CAWTPGGTQYF.

This clone was counted a few times. The CDR3 spells CASSRKPHTGTESADTQYF. In DNA form, the CDR3 reads TGCGCCAGCAGCCGAAAACCTCACACCGGGACAGAAAGCGCAGATACGCAGTATTTT. The chain employs TRBV5-1 and TRBJ2-3, with 7 nucleotides matching TRBD1. This CDR3 has 19 amino acids. Germline assignment: CDR1 SGHRS and CDR2 YFSETQ. J gave up 4 bases and V 4 bases, and 21 bases lay outside the gene matches. The full variable domain, in which reference TRBV5-1 and TRBJ2-3 provide the parts outside the CDR3, is KAGVTQTPRYLIKTRGQQVTLSCSPISGHRSVSWYQQTPGQGLQFLFEYFSETQRNKGNFPGRFSGRQFSNSRSEMNVSTLELGDSALYLCASSRKPHTGTESADTQYFGPGTRLTVL.

The chain joins TRBV18 to TRBJ2-7; 11 nucleotides match TRBD1. The trim removed 3 bases at V and 2 bases at J, leaving 3 bases unmatched. The germline V gene encodes CDR1 KGHSH and CDR2 LQKENI. The CDR3 is made up of 15 amino acids. CDR3 loop: CASSPGTGGTYEQYF. In nucleotides, the CDR3 is TGTGCCAGCTCACCCGGGACAGGGGGGACCTACGAGCAGTACTTC.